This T cell receptor beta chain was identified during a study of T cells in Graves' hyperthyroidism and ophthalmopathy. This CDR3 region has 16 residues. V lost 1 base, J lost 3 bases, and 16 bases lay in between. CDR1 SGHRS and CDR2 YFSETQ come from the germline V gene. Whole-study results and caveats: Among clonotypes expanded in thyroid above 0.001, most were also found in blood.

With respect to this clonotype: Its antigen remains unknown.

Patients aged 18 to 65 had newly diagnosed hyperthyroidism of under 2 months' duration. A sample of blood taken at first hyperthyroidism diagnosis preceded any ophthalmopathy symptoms. A roughly 10 ml volume of fresh peripheral blood provided the PBMCs. TCR beta CDR3 sequences were amplified from RNA transcripts. Initially, a first-round RT-PCR of the TCR CDR3 employed the HTBI primer set. TCRdb re-derived calls from the multiplex PCR reads in MiXCR, one entry per CDR3 protein. The sample includes under 750,000 distinct CDR3 sequences, roughly a sixth of them seen just once. What was sequenced was blood. The chain joins TRBV5-1 to TRBJ1-2; possible D gene TRBD1, 6 bases. The sequence came from a woman between 45 and 65 years old with Graves' hyperthyroidism that later progressed to Graves' ophthalmopathy. The CDR3 spells CASSLSGQRTDYGYTF. CDR3 nucleotides: TGCGCCAGCAGCTTGTCCGGACAGCGGACTGACTATGGCTACACCTTC.